The 18 T cell receptor beta chains reported below all come from one sample, sequenced in a study of technical replicates of blood from several donors. Some clones are missing from TCRdb's copy, which holds only in-frame ones; the method was immunoSEQ multiplex PCR. The data show about 83,000 clones, 90% to 95% seen once. Sequencing was performed on T cells isolated from PBMCs. These receptors were taken from a human donor in good health.

The V gene is TRBV9, the J gene TRBJ2-7, with 7 nucleotides matching TRBD1. The CDR3 length is 15 residues. Trimming removed 0 bases from V and 3 bases from J; junction bases left unmatched: 6. The germline V gene encodes CDR1 SGDLS and CDR2 YYNGEE. The CDR3 region is CASSVAGDRVYEQYF. The CDR3 region has the DNA TGTGCCAGCAGCGTAGCTGGAGACAGGGTCTACGAGCAGTACTTC.

This chain joins TRBV10-3 and TRBJ2-1, with 9 bases lining up with TRBD2. The length of the CDR3 is 18 residues. Unmatched junction bases numbered 12, after V lost 0 bases and J lost 6 bases. Germline V gene data show CDR1 as ENHRY and CDR2 as SYGVKD. The CDR3 sequence: CAISESYLLAGTVNEQFF. The CDR3 nucleotides read TGTGCCATCAGTGAGTCGTATTTGCTAGCGGGAACCGTCAATGAGCAGTTCTTC.

The chain couples TRBV19 to TRBJ1-4; 9 nucleotides align to TRBD1. In germline, CDR1 is LNHDA, CDR2 SQIVND (reference sequence). The CDR3 contains 13 residues. V was clipped by 6 bases and J by 11 bases; unmatched bases: 7. CDR3 DNA sequence: TGTGCCAGTAGGGGGGACAGGGCCGGCAAACTGTTTTTT. Protein product: CASRGDRAGKLFF.

This clone was counted once. CDR3 sequence reads: CASSADRGRGTPLHF. CDR3 nucleotide sequence: TGTGCCAGCAGCGCGGACAGGGGGCGAGGGACACCCCTCCACTTT. This sequence joins TRBV9 and TRBJ1-6; 11 bases are a match to TRBD1. With V trimmed by 3 bases and J by 11 bases, 7 bases remained unmatched. The CDR3 is 15 amino acids. Germline CDR1 and CDR2: SGDLS and YYNGEE. The variable domain in full, with the rest retrieved from reference TRBV9 and TRBJ1-6, is DSGVTQTPKHLITATGQRVTLRCSPRSGDLSVYWYQQSLDQGLQFLIQYYNGEERAKGNILERFSAQQFPDLHSELNLSSLELGDSALYFCASSADRGRGTPLHFGNGTRLTVT.

The gene calls are TRBV4-1 and TRBJ2-5; 8 bases match TRBD2. Germline V lookup: CDR1 MGHRA, CDR2 YSYEKL. J lost 1 base, V lost 1 base, and 5 bases had no gene match. The CDR3 has 16 amino acids. CDR3 bases: TGCGCCAGCAGCCAAGTAGCGGGGCGGGTCCAAGAGACCCAGTACTTC. It is translated as CASSQVAGRVQETQYF.

The rearrangement uses TRBV5-1 and TRBJ2-7; 9 bases are shared with TRBD1. The CDR3 covers 14 residues. The trim removed 2 bases at V and 7 bases at J, leaving 7 bases unmatched. Germline V gene data show CDR1 as SGHRS and CDR2 as YFSETQ. CDR3 sequence (DNA): TGCGCCAGCAGCTTAGGACAGGGGACGGGAGAGCAGTACTTC. As protein: CASSLGQGTGEQYF.

The J gene is TRBJ1-1, the V gene TRBV5-1; D remains unclear. The CDR3 extends over 15 amino acids. The V end was cut by 0 bases, the J end by 0 bases, with 9 bases between. The germline V gene has CDR1 SGHRS and CDR2 YFSETQ. This CDR3 is CASSLEPGLNTEAFF. The CDR3 region has the DNA TGCGCCAGCAGCTTGGAACCGGGTCTGAACACTGAAGCTTTCTTT.

The V call is TRBV7-9, the J call TRBJ2-7; no clear D. V shed 5 bases and J shed 4 bases, with 3 bases lying between them. CDR3 length equals 10 residues. CDR1 SEHNR and CDR2 FQNEAQ come from the germline V gene (reference sequence). The CDR3: CASSPYEQYF. The CDR3 DNA follows: TGTGCCAGCAGCCCTTACGAGCAGTACTTC.

This chain connects TRBV4-2 to TRBJ2-6; 12 positions match TRBD1. In germline, CDR1 is LGHNA, CDR2 YNFKEQ. The CDR3 is 19 amino acids. The J segment lost 3 bases and the V segment lost 4 bases, leaving 10 bases of the junction unmatched. CDR3 sequence reads: CASSRGGQGAFLGANVLTF. CDR3 nucleotides: TGTGCCAGCAGCCGCGGGGGACAGGGGGCTTTTCTTGGGGCCAACGTCCTGACTTTC.

This chain links TRBV2 with TRBJ1-2; D is unclear. This CDR3 region has 13 residues. Germline-derived CDR1 and CDR2 are SNHLY and FYNNEI. Trimming left V 5 bases short and J 6 bases short, with 13 bases between. CDR3 coding DNA: TGTGCCAGCAGTCCACTGTTTGCGGATGGCTACACCTTC. Its protein product is CASSPLFADGYTF.

The chain employs TRBV11-2 and TRBJ1-2; D not certain. V was clipped by 5 bases and J by 1 base, with 11 bases between them. The CDR3 sequence is 14 residues long. The germline CDR1 and CDR2 sequences are SGHAT and FQNNGV. In DNA, the CDR3 is TGTGCCAGCAGCCCAAGCACGCTTAACTATGGCTACACCTTC. Translated, it gives CASSPSTLNYGYTF.

V gene TRBV2 combines with J gene TRBJ2-2; TRBD2 matches 8 bases. V lost 7 bases and J lost 5; bases outside the gene matches: 6. The CDR3 contains 14 residues. Germline lookup yields CDR1 SNHLY and CDR2 FYNNEI. CDR3 DNA sequence: TGTGCCAGCACCATTAGCGGGACTACCGGGGAGCTGTTTTTT. Its translation: CASTISGTTGELFF. Looking up the rest from reference TRBV2 and TRBJ2-2 gives the full variable domain: EPEVTQTPSHQVTQMGQEVILRCVPISNHLYFYWYRQILGQKVEFLVSFYNNEISEKSEIFDDQFSVERPDGSNFTLKIRSTKLEDSAMYFCASTISGTTGELFFGEGSRLTVL.

The V call is TRBV6-5, the J call TRBJ1-1, with 7 bases that match TRBD1. Germline CDR1 reads MNHEY; CDR2 reads SVGAGI. V trimming: 4 bases; J trimming: 7 bases; junction bases outside the gene matches: 12. CDR3 length: 15 amino acids. CDR3 region: CASSSTTGLVDEAFF. CDR3 DNA: TGTGCCAGCAGTTCAACGACAGGGTTGGTTGATGAAGCTTTCTTT.

This clone was recorded once. This chain uses TRBV4-1 with TRBJ1-5, with D perhaps TRBD1 (5 bases). Germline CDR1 and CDR2: MGHRA and YSYEKL. V gave up 4 bases and J gave up 5 bases, with 12 bases separating them. The CDR3 has 14 amino acids. CDR3 DNA: TGCGCCAGCAGCCCCCACCAGGGATATCAGCCCCAGCATTTT. Encoded protein: CASSPHQGYQPQHF.

The V call is TRBV6-4, the J call TRBJ1-2; D not resolved. CDR1 and CDR2 (germline): MRHNA, SNTAGT. With 3 bases removed from V and 11 bases from J, the gap between germline ends came to 13 bases. The CDR3 extends over 12 amino acids. The CDR3 DNA reads TGTGCCAGCAGTGAAGAGAAGGGAGCTTACACCTTC. Translating it yields CASSEEKGAYTF.

The V gene is TRBV6-5, the J gene TRBJ2-7, with 8 bases aligning to TRBD2. This CDR3 is built from 14 residues. Per the germline V gene, CDR1 is MNHEY and CDR2 is SVGAGI. V shed 2 bases, J shed 3 bases, and the junction held 3 bases outside the gene matches. The DNA of the CDR3 is TGTGCCAGCAGTTACGCCCGGGGGGGCTACGAGCAGTACTTC. Protein: CASSYARGGYEQYF.

This chain links TRBV7-8 with TRBJ2-5, with D perhaps TRBD2 (7 bases). The germline V and J ends were trimmed by 5 bases and 5 bases, with 18 bases remaining between them. The CDR3 contains 15 residues. Germline lookup yields CDR1 SGHVS and CDR2 FQNEAQ. The CDR3 protein is CASSEWGRGSETQYF. As DNA, the CDR3 is TGTGCCAGCAGCGAATGGGGGCGGGGGTCCGAGACCCAGTACTTC.

This chain joins TRBV19 and TRBJ1-1; no reliable D call. CDR3 length equals 14 residues. With 5 bases removed from V and 1 base from J, the gap between germline ends came to 11 bases. Looked up from germline, CDR1 is LNHDA and CDR2 is SQIVND (reference sequence). The CDR3 coding sequence is TGTGCCAGTAGTTCCAGGATCTCGAACACTGAAGCTTTCTTT. Residues: CASSSRISNTEAFF. The full variable domain, rest sourced from reference TRBV19 and TRBJ1-1, is DGGITQSPKYLFRKEGQNVTLSCEQNLNHDAMYWYRQDPGQGLRLIYYSQIVNDFQKGDIAEGYSVSREKKESFPLTVTSAQKNPTAFYLCASSSRISNTEAFFGQGTRLTVV.